This entry lists 28 T cell receptor beta chains sequenced from one sample in a study of T cells in women clearing cervical HPV infection. TCRdb keeps only in-frame clones here, not all; method: immunoSEQ multiplex PCR. Seen in this sample are 45,000 to 50,000 clones; the ten most common clones hold under 40%. What was sequenced was blood buffy coat. These receptors all stem from a woman aged 18-70 years with a cervical HPV16 infection that either progressed to CIN3+ or cleared (not recorded which).

As concerns this clone: The read finishes 3 residues shy of the CDR3 end, and the germline J gene is used to complete it. The chain is built from TRBV19 and TRBJ1-3, with 7 bases lining up with TRBD1. After removal of 3 bases from V and 0 bases from J, the junction contained 8 bases not matched to a gene. Germline values: CDR1 LNHDA, CDR2 SQIVND (reference sequence). CDR3 length equals 17 residues. The CDR3 DNA, read in part, is TGTGCCAGTAGTATTTTAGGGACAGCGCGCTCTGGAAACACC. Translating gives CASSILGTARSGNT. The full CDR3 protein is CASSILGTARSGNTIYF.

The covered CDR3 bases are TGTGCCAGCAGCTTAGATACTACCCAAGAGACC. It translates to CASSLDTTQET. The whole CDR3 protein is CASSLDTTQETQYF. The rearrangement uses TRBV7-8 and TRBJ2-5; D unresolved. The missing CDR3 end, 3 residues past where the read stops, is filled in from the germline J gene. V dropped 1 base and J dropped 1 base, with 7 bases sitting between them. CDR1 and CDR2 (germline): SGHVS, FQNEAQ. There are 14 residues in the CDR3.

Remarks on this clone: The read ends 3 residues before the CDR3 terminus; that terminus is restored from the germline J gene. The chain carries TRBV5-1 and TRBJ2-1; 7 nucleotides line up with TRBD2. Germline V lookup: CDR1 SGHRS, CDR2 YFSETQ. V gave up 4 bases and J gave up 6 bases; unmatched junction bases: 10. There are 15 residues in the CDR3. The CDR3 DNA, read in part, is TGCGCCAGCAGCATCACCGGGACTAATCTCAATGAG. It specifies CASSITGTNLNE. The entire CDR3 sequence reads CASSITGTNLNEQFF.

As regards this clone: Read sequence stops 3 residues before the CDR3 end, and the germline J gene provides the missing end. The chain recombines TRBV18 with TRBJ2-4, with 7 positions matching TRBD1. V shed 3 bases and J 3 bases; nucleotides not matched to a gene: 8. Germline values: CDR1 KGHSH, CDR2 LQKENI. The CDR3 is 16 amino acids. CDR3 DNA (partial): TGTGCCAGCTCACCCGTGAGGGGGCTGGACAAAAACATT. Encoded protein: CASSPVRGLDKNI. The CDR3 reads in full as CASSPVRGLDKNIQYF.

Considering frequency, this clone is medium-sized (0.01 to 0.1%). The read falls 3 residues short of the CDR3 end, and the missing part is taken from the germline J gene. The chain couples TRBV14 to TRBJ1-6, with 7 positions matching TRBD1. The V gene end was trimmed by 0 bases and the J gene end by 11 bases; junction bases not matched to a gene: 7. Germline V gives CDR1 SGHDN, CDR2 FVKESK. The CDR3 totals 15 residues. Incomplete CDR3 DNA: TGTGCCAGCAGCCAAGAAGAGACAGGGTCCCCACCC. It specifies CASSQEETGSPP. The complete CDR3 reads CASSQEETGSPPLHF.

The DNA read from the CDR3 is TGTGCTAGTGGTTACCCCTCGGGGTACGAG. It translates to CASGYPSGYE. Given in full, the CDR3 is CASGYPSGYEQYF. The chain employs TRBV12-5 and TRBJ2-7, with TRBD2 as a possible D gene (5 bases). Read data end 3 residues before the CDR3 end; the end is taken from the germline J gene. CDR1 LGHNT and CDR2 FRNRAP come from the germline V gene. Trimming cost V 4 bases and J 4 bases, with 11 bases left between them. The CDR3 contains 13 residues.

Remarks on this clone: Coverage ceases 3 residues before the CDR3 finishes, and the germline J gene fills in the end. The V call is TRBV6-1, the J call TRBJ1-5; D may be TRBD1 (6 bases). CDR1 is MNHNS and CDR2 is SASEGT in the germline V gene. V was cut by 2 bases and J by 4 bases, with 15 bases left in between. The CDR3 runs to 16 residues. The DNA read from the CDR3 is TGTGCCAGCAGTGAACCTCCCACAGGGAAGAATCAGCCC. Translating it yields CASSEPPTGKNQP. The whole CDR3 sequence is CASSEPPTGKNQPQHF.

As for this clone: The CDR3 end lies 3 residues beyond the end of the read and is filled in from the germline J gene. The chain links TRBV29-1 to TRBJ2-6, with D tentatively TRBD1 (7 bases). This CDR3 is 18 amino acids long. V was trimmed by 7 bases and J by 0 bases, leaving 22 bases between them. CDR1 SQVTM and CDR2 ANQGSEA come from the germline V gene. The covered CDR3 bases are TGCAGCGCCCAGGGGGGAGACATAGCCAGCTCTGGGGCCAACGTC. This codes for CSAQGGDIASSGANV. The full CDR3 is CSAQGGDIASSGANVLTF.

To note about this clone: The CDR3 goes on 3 residues after the read ends, and that part is filled in from the germline J gene. The gene calls are TRBV5-1 and TRBJ2-1, with TRBD1 matching 9 bases. This CDR3 has 17 residues. After removal of 1 base from V and 4 bases from J, the junction contained 9 bases not matched to a gene. Germline CDR1 and CDR2: SGHRS and YFSETQ. This chain's CDR3 is CASSLIKDRGKYNEQFF. Incomplete CDR3 DNA: TGCGCCAGCAGCTTGATAAAGGACAGGGGAAAATACAATGAG.

CDR3 protein: CASSTIAGPYNEQFF. CDR3 DNA, as far as it was read: TGTGCCAGCAGCACCATAGCGGGGCCCTACAATGAG. The V call is TRBV7-9, the J call TRBJ2-1, with 8 nucleotides matching TRBD2. The CDR3 extends 3 residues past the end of the read, so its final part is completed from the germline J gene. Germline trimming cut 5 bases from V and 2 bases from J; bases unmatched to any gene: 5. The CDR3 has 15 residues. Germline CDR1 reads SEHNR; CDR2 reads FQNEAQ (reference sequence).

Concerning this clone itself: With the read ending 3 residues before the CDR3 end, the germline J gene is used to fill in that end. The chain recombines TRBV6-1 with TRBJ1-5, with 7 bases identical to TRBD1. The CDR3 spans 13 residues. Germline trimming cut 3 bases from V and 7 bases from J; bases unmatched to any gene: 3. Germline CDR1 MNHNS, CDR2 SASEGT. The sequenced CDR3 bases are TGTGCCAGCAGTGAGTACAGGGGCCAGCCC. Encoded protein: CASSEYRGQP. The CDR3 in full is CASSEYRGQPQHF.

As concerns this clone: The read terminates 3 residues ahead of where the CDR3 ends, so the germline J gene completes it. This chain links TRBV7-2 with TRBJ1-1; the match to TRBD1 covers 9 bases. Germline V gives CDR1 SGHTA, CDR2 FQGNSA. V was clipped by 4 bases and J by 3 bases; unmatched bases: 3. This CDR3 has 14 residues. The CDR3 loop reads CASSYRGRDTEAFF. The sequenced part of the CDR3 DNA is TGTGCCAGCAGCTACAGGGGGCGCGACACTGAA. Looking up the rest from reference TRBV7-2 and TRBJ1-1 gives the full variable domain: GAGVSQSPSNKVTEKGKDVELRCDPISGHTALYWYRQSLGQGLEFLIYFQGNSAPDKSGLPSDRFSAERTGGSVSTLTIQRTQQEDSAVYLCASSYRGRDTEAFFGQGTRLTVV.

As for this clone: The observed sequence ends 3 residues before the CDR3 terminus, with the missing tail filled in from the germline J gene. The V gene is TRBV6-1, the J gene TRBJ2-7, with D unresolved. CDR1 and CDR2 (germline): MNHNS, SASEGT. This CDR3 comprises 12 residues. V was pared by 2 bases and J by 3 bases, with 5 bases between. This CDR3 reads CASSEPGYEQYF. The sequenced part of the CDR3 DNA is TGTGCCAGCAGTGAACCGGGCTACGAG.

Comments on this clone: Coverage ceases 3 residues before the CDR3 finishes, and the germline J gene fills in the end. This sequence joins TRBV6-4 and TRBJ2-7; TRBD1 agrees at 7 bases. J lost 4 bases, V lost 6 bases, and 6 bases had no gene match. This CDR3 is 13 amino acids long. The germline V gene has CDR1 MRHNA and CDR2 SNTAGT. CDR3: CASSLGRGYEQYF. The sequenced CDR3 bases are TGTGCCAGCAGCTTGGGCAGGGGGTACGAG.

As concerns this clone: The CDR3 end falls 3 residues outside the read, so it is completed with the germline J gene. The chain has TRBV5-6 and TRBJ2-3; possibly TRBD2 for D (5 bases). Germline CDR1 SGHDT, CDR2 YYEEEE. The CDR3 loop spans 14 amino acids. Trimming removed 1 base from V and 2 bases from J, with 8 bases in between. The part of the CDR3 DNA that was read is TGTGCCAGCAGCTTGCGGCGGGCCACAGATACG. Translating it yields CASSLRRATDT. The CDR3 reads in full as CASSLRRATDTQYF.

As concerns this clone: The CDR3 extends 3 residues past the end of the read, so its final part is completed from the germline J gene. V and J are TRBV4-1 and TRBJ2-7; the match to TRBD1 covers 9 bases. J gave up 2 bases and V 2 bases, and 7 bases lay outside the gene matches. The germline gives CDR1 MGHRA, CDR2 YSYEKL. This CDR3 is built from 16 residues. CDR3 DNA (partial): TGCGCCAGCAGCCAATCCTCCGGGACAGGGACCTACGAG. Amino acids: CASSQSSGTGTYE. From start to end, the CDR3 is CASSQSSGTGTYEQYF.

Details on this clone: Read sequence stops 3 residues before the CDR3 end, and the germline J gene provides the missing end. This chain uses TRBV7-9 with TRBJ2-3; D is possibly TRBD2 (6 bases). Germline CDR1 is SEHNR and CDR2 is FQNEAQ (reference sequence). The CDR3 is 13 residues long. The CDR3 loop is CASSLLAKETQYF. CDR3 DNA (partial): TGTGCCAGCAGCTTACTAGCGAAAGAGACG.

Turning to this clone: The CDR3 extends 3 residues past the end of the read, so its final part is completed from the germline J gene. This chain links TRBV19 with TRBJ1-1; TRBD1 might be the D (6 bases). Trimming removed 6 bases from V and 5 bases from J, with 13 bases in between. Per germline, CDR1 LNHDA and CDR2 SQIVND (reference sequence). This CDR3 region has 13 residues. The CDR3: CASRLNRETEAFF. Partial CDR3 DNA: TGTGCCAGTAGATTAAACAGGGAAACTGAA.

Concerning this clone itself: The read finishes 3 residues shy of the CDR3 end, and the germline J gene is used to complete it. This chain connects TRBV18 to TRBJ1-2, with 8 bases identical to TRBD1. The J segment lost 6 bases and the V segment lost 3 bases, leaving 6 bases of the junction unmatched. Germline assignment: CDR1 KGHSH and CDR2 LQKENI. This CDR3 spans 14 amino acids. Here the CDR3 reads CASSPRDRIHGYTF. The sequenced part of the CDR3 DNA is TGTGCCAGCTCACCTCGGGACAGGATTCATGGC.

In regard to this clone: The sequence runs out 3 residues before the end of the CDR3; the remainder is reconstructed from the germline J gene. The chain is built from TRBV5-1 and TRBJ2-3, with 7 bases aligning to TRBD2. The CDR3 consists of 13 residues. After removal of 1 base from V and 8 bases from J, the junction contained 4 bases not matched to a gene. The germline gives CDR1 SGHRS, CDR2 YFSETQ. The CDR3 bases that were read are TGCGCCAGCAGCTTGAAGCGGGGAGGTACG. Encoded protein: CASSLKRGGT. The full-length CDR3 reads as CASSLKRGGTQYF.

In the case of this clone: Coverage ceases 3 residues before the CDR3 finishes, and the germline J gene fills in the end. V is TRBV30 and J is TRBJ2-2, with TRBD1 matching 10 bases. Germline assignment: CDR1 GTSNPN and CDR2 SVGIG (reference sequence). This CDR3 has 15 residues. After removal of 8 bases from V and 4 bases from J, the junction contained 10 bases not matched to a gene. The sequenced part of the CDR3 DNA is TGTGCCGGGGACAGGGGTCACCCCCGCACCGGGGAG. Translation gives CAGDRGHPRTGE. The CDR3 in its entirety is CAGDRGHPRTGELFF.

Remarks on this clone: The read halts 3 residues ahead of the CDR3 end, with the missing end drawn from the germline J gene. V is TRBV18 and J is TRBJ2-3; D possibly corresponds to TRBD2 (5 bases). The CDR3 has 14 amino acids. V shed 3 bases and J shed 6 bases, with 13 bases lying between them. The V gene's germline CDR1 is KGHSH and CDR2 LQKENI. CDR3 region: CASSPPGLLDTQYF. The part of the CDR3 DNA that was read is TGTGCCAGCTCACCCCCCGGACTGTTGGATACG.

About this clone: The read halts 3 residues ahead of the CDR3 end, with the missing end drawn from the germline J gene. This chain links TRBV5-1 with TRBJ2-5, with 13 nucleotides matching TRBD2. The CDR3 covers 17 residues. Trimming at V came to 3 bases and at J to 2 bases, leaving 7 bases not matched to a gene. Germline CDR1 reads SGHRS; CDR2 reads YFSETQ. The CDR3 bases that were read are TGCGCCAGCAGCTATACCGGGACTAGCGGGAATCAAGAGACC. This gives the protein CASSYTGTSGNQET. The entire CDR3 sequence reads CASSYTGTSGNQETQYF.

A word on this clone: Read coverage stops 3 residues before the CDR3 terminus; the germline J gene supplies the remainder. The V and J genes are TRBV20-1 and TRBJ2-1, with D hard to call. CDR3 size: 12 residues. The germline gives CDR1 DFQATT, CDR2 SNEGSKA (reference sequence). Trimming left V 3 bases short and J 7 bases short, with 10 bases between. The sequenced part of the CDR3 DNA is TGCAGTGCTAGGTTCCGGGTGAATGAG. Its translation: CSARFRVNE. The entire CDR3 reads CSARFRVNEQFF.

Notes on this clone: The CDR3 end falls 3 residues outside the read, so it is completed with the germline J gene. The chain employs TRBV6-4 and TRBJ2-3, with 8 bases lining up with TRBD2. There are 14 residues in the CDR3. V lost 4 bases, J lost 0 bases, and 0 bases stayed unmatched. Germline assignment: CDR1 MRHNA and CDR2 SNTAGT. Incomplete CDR3 DNA: TGTGCCAGCAGTGCTAGCGGGAGCACAGATACG. This sequence encodes CASSASGSTDT. The complete CDR3 reads CASSASGSTDTQYF.

A word on this clone: Sequencing ends 3 residues short of the CDR3 end; the germline J gene provides the rest. The chain carries TRBV7-9 and TRBJ2-3; D remains unclear. Trimming took 6 bases from V and 4 from J, leaving 17 bases between them. Germline V gene data show CDR1 as SEHNR and CDR2 as FQNEAQ (reference sequence). The CDR3 runs to 15 residues. CDR3 sequence reads: CASSLYAVAPDTQYF. Partial CDR3 DNA: TGTGCCAGCAGTCTTTACGCCGTAGCTCCAGATACG.

As for this clone: The CDR3 extends 3 residues past the end of the read, so its final part is completed from the germline J gene. V and J are TRBV19 and TRBJ1-5, with D perhaps matching TRBD1 (5 bases). V was clipped by 4 bases and J by 0 bases, with 16 bases between them. The CDR3 consists of 17 residues. CDR1 and CDR2 (germline): LNHDA, SQIVND (reference sequence). The part of the CDR3 DNA that was read is TGTGCCAGTAGTACTCCTGAAAGGACATATAGCAATCAGCCC. Translating it yields CASSTPERTYSNQP. The full CDR3 is CASSTPERTYSNQPQHF.

About this clone itself: The read ends 3 residues shy of where the CDR3 ends; the end is completed using the germline J gene. The chain joins TRBV19 to TRBJ2-3, with 7 bases that match TRBD1. Losses at the gene ends were 7 bases for V and 4 bases for J; bases not matched to a gene: 14. Germline CDR1 reads LNHDA; CDR2 reads SQIVND (reference sequence). The CDR3 is made up of 16 amino acids. The CDR3 loop is CASKESTGMGPDTQYF. The part of the CDR3 DNA that was read is TGTGCCAGTAAAGAGTCGACAGGGATGGGCCCAGATACG. Using reference TRBV19 and TRBJ2-3 for the parts outside the CDR3, the full variable domain is DGGITQSPKYLFRKEGQNVTLSCEQNLNHDAMYWYRQDPGQGLRLIYYSQIVNDFQKGDIAEGYSVSREKKESFPLTVTSAQKNPTAFYLCASKESTGMGPDTQYFGPGTRLTVL.